This T cell receptor beta chain is drawn from a study of shared clonotypes between healthy human individuals. Study-wide context: CD4 naive cells filled three plates per donor, CD4 memory three, CD8 naive two and CD8 memory one.

This CDR3 is 18 amino acids long. The V end was cut by 5 bases, the J end by 7 bases, with 27 bases between. Looked up from germline, CDR1 is SGHTA and CDR2 is FQGNSA. Findings and caveats of the study: For naive CD4 cells, roughly 4.6% of clonotypes were shared across a handful of donors.

To note about this clone: As yet, its antigen is unknown.

The study ran the assay at deep level. Repertoires were generated with immunoSEQ multiplex PCR, while TCRdb's copy carries only in-frame clones and drops some. The data show millions of clones, roughly 94% seen once. The receptor was derived from a man aged 18 to 29 in good health. The V call is TRBV7-2, the J call TRBJ1-5, with a weak D call TRBD1 (6 bases). The specimen was naive CD4+ T cells sorted from blood. This sample's subset: CD45RA+ positively selected. CDR3 nucleotides: TGTGCCAGCAGCCTTTCCACCGGGACATACCTTTTCGGGCAGCCCCAGCATTTT. Protein: CASSLSTGTYLFGQPQHF.